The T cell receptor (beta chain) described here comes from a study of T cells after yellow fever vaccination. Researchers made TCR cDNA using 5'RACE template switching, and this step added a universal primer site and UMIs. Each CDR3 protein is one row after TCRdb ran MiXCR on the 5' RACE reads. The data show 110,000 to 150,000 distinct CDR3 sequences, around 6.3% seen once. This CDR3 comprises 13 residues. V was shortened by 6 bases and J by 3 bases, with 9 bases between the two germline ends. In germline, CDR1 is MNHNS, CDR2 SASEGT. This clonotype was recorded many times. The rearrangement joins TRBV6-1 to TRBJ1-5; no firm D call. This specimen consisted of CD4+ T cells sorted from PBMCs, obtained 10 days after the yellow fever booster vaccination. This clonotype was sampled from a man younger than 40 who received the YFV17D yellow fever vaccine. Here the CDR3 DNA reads TGTGCCAGCAGCTGGAGTTTCAATCAGCCCCAGCATTTT. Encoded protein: CASSWSFNQPQHF.